The entry below describes one TCR beta chain. This record comes from a study of T-cell reconstitution after alpha-beta-depleted transplantation in children. A TCRbeta library incorporating unique molecular identifiers was prepared. Each CDR3 protein is one row after TCRdb ran MiXCR on the PCR reads. The table records fewer than 550,000 distinct CDR3 sequences, 11% of them present only once. This sequence originates from a human donor who donated a stem cell graft to a child with acute myeloid leukemia. The sample was PBMCs from the stem cell graft donor, taken from the stem cell graft.

The CDR3 protein is CASSYSEGHTTGELFF. The CDR3 DNA follows: TGTGCCAGCAGTTACTCGGAGGGACACACCACCGGGGAGCTGTTTTTT. The chain is built from TRBV6-5 and TRBJ2-2, with D possibly being TRBD1 or TRBD2 (6 bases each). This CDR3 has 16 amino acids. Trimming removed 0 bases at V and 4 bases at J, with 12 bases between. CDR1 is MNHEY, CDR2 SVGAGI, per germline.